This T cell receptor beta chain derives from a study of shared clonotypes between healthy human individuals. The CDR3 sequence is 19 residues long. Germline V gene lookup returns CDR1 SGHRS and CDR2 YFSETQ. With 4 bases clipped from V and 2 bases from J, the junction kept 11 bases outside the gene matches. Generated by immunoSEQ multiplex PCR, the TCRdb table keeps only in-frame clones and is missing some. The table lists about 1 million clones, around 74% of them singletons. The receptor comes from a man in his late teens or twenties in good health. The rearrangement joins TRBV5-1 to TRBJ2-3; 15 positions agree with TRBD2. Sample: memory CD4+ T cells sorted from blood. Regarding subset: CD45RA-negative fraction. CDR3 bases: TGCGCCAGCAGCCCCTTGGGACTAGCGGGGGGCGACCCCACAGATACGCAGTATTTT. Its protein is CASSPLGLAGGDPTDTQYF.